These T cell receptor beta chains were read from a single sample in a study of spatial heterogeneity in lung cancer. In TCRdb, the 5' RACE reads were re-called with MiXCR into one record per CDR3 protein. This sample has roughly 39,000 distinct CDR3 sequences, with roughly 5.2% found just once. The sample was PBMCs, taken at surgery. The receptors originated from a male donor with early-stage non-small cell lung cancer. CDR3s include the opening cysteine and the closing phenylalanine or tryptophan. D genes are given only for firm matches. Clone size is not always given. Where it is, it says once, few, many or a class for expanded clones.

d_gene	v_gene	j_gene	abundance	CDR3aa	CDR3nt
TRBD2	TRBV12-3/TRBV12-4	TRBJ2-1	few	CASSSGLAGGPSYNEQFF	TGTGCCAGCAGTTCGGGACTAGCGGGGGGGCCGTCCTACAATGAGCAGTTCTTC
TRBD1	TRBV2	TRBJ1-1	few	CASSLGQGIFPTEAFF	TGTGCCAGCAGCCTCGGACAGGGAATTTTTCCAACTGAAGCTTTCTTT
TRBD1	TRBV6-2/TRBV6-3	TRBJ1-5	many	CASSWGQTSNQPQHF	TGTGCCAGCAGTTGGGGACAGACTAGCAATCAGCCCCAGCATTTT
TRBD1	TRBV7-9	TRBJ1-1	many	CASSLDGTGGEAFF	TGTGCCAGCAGCTTAGACGGGACAGGGGGCGAAGCTTTCTTT
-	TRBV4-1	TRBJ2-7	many	CASSQDVGIASYEQYF	TGCGCCAGCAGCCAAGATGTCGGGATCGCCTCCTACGAGCAGTACTTC
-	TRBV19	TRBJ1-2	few	CASRETRGYYGYTF	TGTGCCAGTAGAGAGACCCGAGGGTACTATGGCTACACCTTC
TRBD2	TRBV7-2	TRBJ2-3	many	CASSSGLARSTDTQYF	TGTGCCAGCAGCTCGGGACTAGCGAGGAGCACAGATACGCAGTATTTT
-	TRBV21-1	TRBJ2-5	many	CASSVRGETQYF	TGTGCCAGCAGCGTAAGGGGAGAGACCCAGTACTTC
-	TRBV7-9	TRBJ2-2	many	CASSLVGELFF	TGTGCCAGCAGCCTTGTCGGGGAGCTGTTTTTT
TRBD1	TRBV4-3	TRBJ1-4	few	CASSQESPGQGARRLFF	TGCGCCAGCAGCCAAGAATCTCCGGGACAGGGGGCCCGGAGGCTGTTTTTT
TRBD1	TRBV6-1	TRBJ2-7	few	CASSPRTGGYEQYF	TGTGCCAGCAGTCCCCGGACAGGAGGCTACGAGCAGTACTTC
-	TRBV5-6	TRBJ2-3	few	CASSLAGADTQYF	TGTGCCAGCAGCTTGGCTGGGGCAGATACGCAGTATTTT
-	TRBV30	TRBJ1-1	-	CAWSRQLNTEAFF	TGTGCCTGGAGTAGACAGCTGAACACTGAAGCTTTCTTT
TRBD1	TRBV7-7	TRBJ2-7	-	CASSPIPRTGTAYEQYF	TGTGCTAGCAGCCCGATTCCCCGGACAGGTACAGCCTACGAGCAGTACTTC
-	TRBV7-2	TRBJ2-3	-	CASSLQGLTDTQYF	TGTGCCAGCAGCCTACAGGGTCTCACAGATACGCAGTATTTT
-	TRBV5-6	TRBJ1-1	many	CASSLATEAFF	TGTGCCAGCAGCTTGGCAACTGAAGCTTTCTTT
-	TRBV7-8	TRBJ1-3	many	CASSLGFDTRSGNTIYF	TGTGCCAGCAGCTTAGGTTTTGACACCCGCTCTGGAAACACCATATATTTT
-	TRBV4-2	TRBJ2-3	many	CASSQDPTRRTADTQYF	TGTGCCAGCAGCCAAGACCCGACTAGGAGGACGGCAGATACGCAGTATTTT
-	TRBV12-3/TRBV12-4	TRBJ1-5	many	CASSLLGQPQHF	TGTGCCAGCAGTTTATTGGGACAGCCCCAGCATTTT
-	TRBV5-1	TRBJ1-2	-	CASRKITAYGYTF	TGCGCCAGCAGAAAAATCACGGCGTATGGCTACACCTTC
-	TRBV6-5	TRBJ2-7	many	CASSYLEEQYF	TGTGCCAGCAGTTACCTGGAGGAGCAGTACTTC
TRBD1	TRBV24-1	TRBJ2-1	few	CATAGQGAVEQFF	TGTGCCACCGCCGGACAGGGGGCTGTTGAGCAGTTCTTC
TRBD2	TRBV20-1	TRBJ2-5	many	CGSPGGGAYETQYF	TGCGGATCCCCCGGCGGGGGGGCCTACGAGACCCAGTACTTC
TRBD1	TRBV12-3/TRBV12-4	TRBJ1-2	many	CASSGAGTGSYGYTF	TGTGCCAGCAGTGGGGCGGGGACAGGGAGCTATGGCTACACCTTC
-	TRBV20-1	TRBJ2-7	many	CSADDSYEQYF	TGCAGTGCAGATGACAGTTACGAGCAGTACTTC
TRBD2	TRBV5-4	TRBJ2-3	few	CASSHGTSEADTQYF	TGTGCCAGCAGTCATGGTACTAGCGAGGCAGATACGCAGTATTTT
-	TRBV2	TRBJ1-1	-	CASAGTLNTEAFF	TGTGCCAGCGCCGGGACATTGAACACTGAAGCTTTCTTT
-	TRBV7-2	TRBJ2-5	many	CASSQTKSLAQYF	TGTGCCAGCAGCCAAACGAAGAGTTTGGCCCAGTACTTC
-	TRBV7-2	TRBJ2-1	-	CASSPRSGDNEQFF	TGTGCCAGCAGCCCGCGATCGGGGGACAATGAGCAGTTCTTC
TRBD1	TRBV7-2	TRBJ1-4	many	CASSSGDRGWEKLFF	TGTGCCAGCAGCTCCGGGGACAGGGGATGGGAAAAACTGTTTTTT
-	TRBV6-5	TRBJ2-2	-	CASSRGGNTGELFF	TGTGCCAGCAGTAGGGGGGGGAACACCGGGGAGCTGTTTTTT
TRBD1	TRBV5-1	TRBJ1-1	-	CASSYITGASTEAFF	TGCGCCAGCAGCTACATCACAGGGGCAAGTACTGAAGCTTTCTTT
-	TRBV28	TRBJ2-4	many	CASSLGPRISKNIQYF	TGTGCCAGCAGTTTAGGGCCTCGGATCTCCAAAAACATTCAGTACTTC
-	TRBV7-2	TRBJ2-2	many	CASSLGRHGTGELFF	TGTGCCAGCAGCTTAGGGAGGCATGGTACCGGGGAGCTGTTTTTT
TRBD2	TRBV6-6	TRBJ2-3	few	CASSPTSGDTQYF	TGTGCCAGCAGTCCGACTAGCGGGGATACGCAGTATTTT
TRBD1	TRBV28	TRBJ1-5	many	CASSSTGNNQPQHF	TGTGCCAGCAGTTCGACAGGGAATAATCAGCCCCAGCATTTT
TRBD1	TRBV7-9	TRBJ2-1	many	CASYNGRGPFNEQFF	TGTGCCAGCTATAATGGCAGGGGGCCATTCAATGAGCAGTTCTTC
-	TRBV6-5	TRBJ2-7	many	CASSYTAGFEQYF	TGTGCCAGCAGTTACACGGCAGGGTTCGAGCAGTACTTC
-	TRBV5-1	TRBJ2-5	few	CASSLAQGRETQYF	TGCGCCAGCAGCTTGGCGCAGGGAAGGGAGACCCAGTACTTC
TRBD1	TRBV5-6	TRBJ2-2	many	CASGRYPTGIPTGELFF	TGTGCCAGCGGCAGATACCCGACAGGGATCCCCACCGGGGAGCTGTTTTTT
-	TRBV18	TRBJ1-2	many	CASSPPSAANYGYTF	TGTGCCAGCTCACCACCGTCCGCAGCTAACTATGGCTACACCTTC
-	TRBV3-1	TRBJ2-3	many	CASSSPEDTQYF	TGTGCCAGCAGCTCCCCAGAAGATACGCAGTATTTT